This is a list of T cell receptor beta chains from one sample in a study of persistence of HIV-infected CD4 T cells. Profiling relied on immunoSEQ multiplex PCR, and the TCRdb table lists in-frame clones only, not all of them. Seen here are some 30,000 clones, 70% observed once, and the top ten hold approximately 1.5%. The antigens these receptors bind are not known. The material sequenced was CD4+ T cells sorted from PBMCs after roughly 17-hour stimulation, taken from a patient who received antiretroviral therapy. The receptors were sampled from an adult man with HIV who was CMV-seropositive. CDR3s include the opening cysteine and the closing phenylalanine or tryptophan. Each record gives: D gene, clone size, V gene, J gene, CDR3 protein, CDR3 DNA. The D gene is left open where the match is weak. Rows may omit the clone size; those that give it use once, few, many or a size class.

D gene: -
clone size: -
V gene: TRBV27
J gene: TRBJ1-5
CDR3 protein: CASSLGPNQPQHF
CDR3 DNA: TGTGCCAGCAGTTTAGGCCCAAATCAGCCCCAGCATTTT

D gene: TRBD1
clone size: -
V gene: TRBV27
J gene: TRBJ1-2
CDR3 protein: CASSSYSGQGLHYGYTF
CDR3 DNA: TGTGCCAGCAGTTCTTATTCGGGACAGGGGCTCCACTATGGCTACACCTTC

D gene: -
clone size: -
V gene: TRBV7-2
J gene: TRBJ2-7
CDR3 protein: CASSYQDSGEQYF
CDR3 DNA: TGTGCCAGCAGTTACCAGGACAGCGGTGAGCAGTACTTC

D gene: -
clone size: few
V gene: TRBV2
J gene: TRBJ2-2
CDR3 protein: CASSEVAPGELFF
CDR3 DNA: TGTGCCAGCAGTGAAGTCGCTCCCGGGGAGCTGTTTTTT

D gene: TRBD2
clone size: -
V gene: TRBV14
J gene: TRBJ2-1
CDR3 protein: CASSAVSGGFLNEQFF
CDR3 DNA: TGTGCCAGCAGCGCCGTTAGCGGGGGCTTTCTCAATGAGCAGTTCTTC

D gene: -
clone size: -
V gene: TRBV2
J gene: TRBJ1-6
CDR3 protein: CASVGLPNSPLHF
CDR3 DNA: TGTGCCAGCGTCGGTTTGCCGAATTCACCCCTCCACTTT

D gene: -
clone size: -
V gene: TRBV2
J gene: TRBJ1-1
CDR3 protein: CASGIFQGSEAFF
CDR3 DNA: TGTGCCAGCGGAATTTTCCAGGGAAGTGAAGCTTTCTTT

D gene: -
clone size: -
V gene: TRBV28
J gene: TRBJ2-7
CDR3 protein: CASSLFGGIYEQYF
CDR3 DNA: TGTGCCAGCAGTTTATTTGGGGGGATCTACGAGCAGTACTTC

D gene: -
clone size: -
V gene: TRBV28
J gene: TRBJ2-7
CDR3 protein: CASSLPTRRYEQYF
CDR3 DNA: TGTGCCAGCAGTTTACCAACTCGTCGGTACGAGCAGTACTTC

D gene: -
clone size: -
V gene: TRBV19
J gene: TRBJ1-6
CDR3 protein: CASTPDSAGSPLHF
CDR3 DNA: TGTGCCAGTACCCCCGACAGCGCAGGATCACCCCTCCACTTT

D gene: -
clone size: few
V gene: TRBV19
J gene: TRBJ1-2
CDR3 protein: CASGEGIGYGYTF
CDR3 DNA: TGTGCCAGTGGTGAGGGAATAGGCTATGGCTACACCTTC

D gene: TRBD2
clone size: -
V gene: TRBV5-1
J gene: TRBJ2-3
CDR3 protein: CASSFGGRSDTQYF
CDR3 DNA: TGCGCCAGCAGCTTCGGGGGGAGATCAGATACGCAGTATTTT

D gene: -
clone size: few
V gene: TRBV19
J gene: TRBJ1-5
CDR3 protein: CASRPQGEQPQHF
CDR3 DNA: TGTGCCAGTAGGCCCCAGGGCGAACAGCCCCAGCATTTT

D gene: -
clone size: medium-sized
V gene: TRBV9
J gene: TRBJ1-5
CDR3 protein: CASSGTPNQPQHF
CDR3 DNA: TGTGCCAGCAGTGGGACCCCCAATCAGCCCCAGCATTTT

D gene: -
clone size: -
V gene: TRBV2
J gene: TRBJ1-2
CDR3 protein: CASSGHYGYTF
CDR3 DNA: TGTGCCAGCAGTGGTCATTATGGCTACACCTTC

D gene: -
clone size: -
V gene: TRBV3-1/TRBV3-2
J gene: TRBJ2-3
CDR3 protein: CASSQAGRTDTQYF
CDR3 DNA: TGTGCCAGCAGCCAAGCCGGTAGAACAGATACGCAGTATTTT

D gene: -
clone size: few
V gene: TRBV18
J gene: TRBJ1-6
CDR3 protein: CASSPRPDSPLHF
CDR3 DNA: TGTGCCAGCTCACCCCGTCCGGACTCACCCCTCCACTTT

D gene: -
clone size: -
V gene: TRBV30
J gene: TRBJ1-5
CDR3 protein: CAWSVGFSPQHF
CDR3 DNA: TGTGCCTGGAGTGTAGGGTTCTCGCCCCAGCATTTT

D gene: -
clone size: -
V gene: TRBV2
J gene: TRBJ1-1
CDR3 protein: CASVRTQNTEAFF
CDR3 DNA: TGTGCCAGCGTGAGGACGCAGAACACTGAAGCTTTCTTT

D gene: -
clone size: few
V gene: TRBV28
J gene: TRBJ1-5
CDR3 protein: CASSWVDRNQPQHF
CDR3 DNA: TGTGCCAGCAGTTGGGTGGACCGTAATCAGCCCCAGCATTTT

D gene: TRBD1
clone size: -
V gene: TRBV7-9
J gene: TRBJ2-5
CDR3 protein: CASSVQGRGETQYF
CDR3 DNA: TGTGCCAGCAGCGTACAGGGGCGAGGAGAGACCCAGTACTTC

D gene: -
clone size: -
V gene: TRBV6-5
J gene: TRBJ1-1
CDR3 protein: CASRKTGNTEAFF
CDR3 DNA: TGTGCCAGCAGAAAGACAGGGAACACTGAAGCTTTCTTT

D gene: -
clone size: -
V gene: TRBV5-4
J gene: TRBJ2-2
CDR3 protein: CASHSVSHTGELFF
CDR3 DNA: TGTGCCAGCCATTCCGTCTCACACACCGGGGAGCTGTTTTTT

D gene: -
clone size: -
V gene: TRBV12-5
J gene: TRBJ2-1
CDR3 protein: CASGLVKAGSYNEQFF
CDR3 DNA: TGTGCTAGTGGTTTGGTAAAGGCCGGCTCCTACAATGAGCAGTTCTTC

D gene: TRBD1
clone size: -
V gene: TRBV19
J gene: TRBJ2-7
CDR3 protein: CASSRDRGSNEQYF
CDR3 DNA: TGTGCCAGTAGTCGGGACAGGGGATCAAACGAGCAGTACTTC

D gene: TRBD1
clone size: once
V gene: TRBV28
J gene: TRBJ1-2
CDR3 protein: CASTFSGTGGRGYTF
CDR3 DNA: TGTGCCAGCACTTTCTCCGGGACAGGGGGCAGAGGCTACACCTTC

D gene: -
clone size: -
V gene: TRBV5-1
J gene: TRBJ1-4
CDR3 protein: CASSLEAGPNEKLFF
CDR3 DNA: TGCGCCAGCAGCTTGGAGGCAGGGCCTAATGAAAAACTGTTTTTT

D gene: -
clone size: -
V gene: TRBV6-6
J gene: TRBJ1-5
CDR3 protein: CASSPPGFQPQHF
CDR3 DNA: TGTGCCAGCAGTCCCCCGGGGTTTCAGCCCCAGCATTTT

D gene: -
clone size: -
V gene: TRBV2
J gene: TRBJ2-6
CDR3 protein: CASTEESGANVLTF
CDR3 DNA: TGTGCCAGCACGGAGGAGTCCGGGGCCAACGTCCTGACTTTC

D gene: -
clone size: -
V gene: TRBV24-1
J gene: TRBJ2-1
CDR3 protein: CATSDNGRYNEQFF
CDR3 DNA: TGTGCCACCAGTGATAATGGGCGGTACAATGAGCAGTTCTTC

D gene: TRBD1
clone size: -
V gene: TRBV7-9
J gene: TRBJ1-6
CDR3 protein: CASSYDRERELHF
CDR3 DNA: TGTGCCAGCAGCTATGACAGGGAACGCGAACTCCACTTT

D gene: -
clone size: -
V gene: TRBV19
J gene: TRBJ2-5
CDR3 protein: CASSIGTRVETQYF
CDR3 DNA: TGTGCCAGTAGTATAGGAACCAGGGTGGAGACCCAGTACTTC

D gene: -
clone size: -
V gene: TRBV5-1
J gene: TRBJ1-1
CDR3 protein: CASSLRGKGTEAFF
CDR3 DNA: TGCGCCAGCAGCTTACGGGGGAAGGGCACTGAAGCTTTCTTT

D gene: TRBD2
clone size: few
V gene: TRBV7-2
J gene: TRBJ2-3
CDR3 protein: CASSEAGGYTDTQYF
CDR3 DNA: TGTGCCAGCAGCGAGGCGGGGGGCTACACAGATACGCAGTATTTT

D gene: -
clone size: -
V gene: TRBV3-1/TRBV3-2
J gene: TRBJ2-2
CDR3 protein: CASSQVQATGELFF
CDR3 DNA: TGTGCCAGCAGCCAAGTCCAGGCCACCGGGGAGCTGTTTTTT

D gene: TRBD2
clone size: -
V gene: TRBV24-1
J gene: TRBJ2-1
CDR3 protein: CATSPAGPTVNEQFF
CDR3 DNA: TGTGCCACCAGCCCAGCGGGACCTACGGTCAATGAGCAGTTCTTC

D gene: -
clone size: once
V gene: TRBV28
J gene: TRBJ1-4
CDR3 protein: CATTGHGGHEKLFF
CDR3 DNA: TGTGCCACTACCGGCCACGGCGGGCATGAAAAACTGTTTTTT

D gene: TRBD1
clone size: -
V gene: TRBV28
J gene: TRBJ1-4
CDR3 protein: CASRPGQGAGEKLFF
CDR3 DNA: TGTGCCAGCAGGCCTGGACAGGGGGCAGGAGAAAAACTGTTTTTT

D gene: -
clone size: few
V gene: TRBV7-8
J gene: TRBJ1-2
CDR3 protein: CASSPDVPPGYGYTF
CDR3 DNA: TGTGCCAGCAGCCCCGACGTACCTCCAGGCTATGGCTACACCTTC

D gene: -
clone size: -
V gene: TRBV19
J gene: TRBJ1-1
CDR3 protein: CASSIGQGIHTEAFF
CDR3 DNA: TGTGCCAGTAGTATAGGTCAGGGGATACACACTGAAGCTTTCTTT

D gene: -
clone size: -
V gene: TRBV5-1
J gene: TRBJ1-2
CDR3 protein: CASSPINYGYTF
CDR3 DNA: TGCGCCAGCAGCCCTATTAACTATGGCTACACCTTC

D gene: -
clone size: once
V gene: TRBV18
J gene: TRBJ2-7
CDR3 protein: CASSPEQAGYEQYF
CDR3 DNA: TGTGCCAGCTCACCGGAACAGGCGGGCTACGAGCAGTACTTC

D gene: -
clone size: -
V gene: TRBV6-1
J gene: TRBJ1-5
CDR3 protein: CASSEVEQLPQHF
CDR3 DNA: TGTGCCAGCAGTGAAGTTGAACAGCTGCCCCAGCATTTT

D gene: TRBD2
clone size: -
V gene: TRBV11-3
J gene: TRBJ2-2
CDR3 protein: CASSLAGGPGTGELFF
CDR3 DNA: TGTGCCAGCAGCTTAGCGGGGGGGCCTGGCACCGGGGAGCTGTTTTTT

D gene: -
clone size: -
V gene: TRBV5-1
J gene: TRBJ2-1
CDR3 protein: CASTQEEKQFF
CDR3 DNA: TGCGCCAGCACCCAGGAGGAGAAGCAGTTCTTC

D gene: TRBD1
clone size: -
V gene: TRBV19
J gene: TRBJ2-3
CDR3 protein: CASSIGGTGAPRTDTQYF
CDR3 DNA: TGTGCCAGTAGTATAGGGGGGACAGGGGCCCCCCGGACAGATACGCAGTATTTT

D gene: TRBD1
clone size: medium-sized
V gene: TRBV2
J gene: TRBJ1-2
CDR3 protein: CASSAGQGASSGYTF
CDR3 DNA: TGTGCCAGCAGTGCGGGACAGGGGGCTTCGAGTGGCTACACCTTC

D gene: TRBD2
clone size: few
V gene: TRBV5-8
J gene: TRBJ2-3
CDR3 protein: CASSYHLAGVTDTQYF
CDR3 DNA: TGTGCCAGCAGTTACCATCTAGCGGGGGTCACAGATACGCAGTATTTT

D gene: -
clone size: -
V gene: TRBV19
J gene: TRBJ2-7
CDR3 protein: CASSSRRQAAGYEQYF
CDR3 DNA: TGTGCCAGTAGCTCCCGCCGCCAGGCCGCCGGCTACGAGCAGTACTTC

D gene: -
clone size: -
V gene: TRBV5-1
J gene: TRBJ1-6
CDR3 protein: CASSLRLGNSPLHF
CDR3 DNA: TGCGCCAGCAGCTTAAGGCTTGGCAATTCACCCCTCCACTTT

D gene: -
clone size: -
V gene: TRBV28
J gene: TRBJ1-1
CDR3 protein: CASRSKLLGAFF
CDR3 DNA: TGTGCCAGCCGCTCTAAGCTACTGGGCGCTTTCTTT

D gene: -
clone size: few
V gene: TRBV15
J gene: TRBJ2-3
CDR3 protein: CATSNSNRGGGPSSRTDTQYF
CDR3 DNA: TGTGCCACCAGCAACTCAAATCGAGGGGGGGGCCCCTCGAGTCGCACAGATACGCAGTATTTT

D gene: TRBD1
clone size: -
V gene: TRBV2
J gene: TRBJ2-2
CDR3 protein: CARGTGGVTGELFF
CDR3 DNA: TGTGCCAGGGGGACAGGGGGCGTCACCGGGGAGCTGTTTTTT

D gene: -
clone size: medium-sized
V gene: TRBV6-5
J gene: TRBJ1-4
CDR3 protein: CASTQGNLGEKLFF
CDR3 DNA: TGTGCCAGCACCCAGGGGAACCTTGGTGAAAAACTGTTTTTT

D gene: -
clone size: few
V gene: TRBV7-9
J gene: TRBJ2-2
CDR3 protein: CASSLLSGAGELFF
CDR3 DNA: TGTGCCAGCAGCTTACTCTCAGGGGCCGGGGAGCTGTTTTTT

D gene: TRBD1
clone size: -
V gene: TRBV20-1
J gene: TRBJ1-1
CDR3 protein: CSASHSRTGVIIEAFF
CDR3 DNA: TGCAGTGCTAGTCATTCGAGGACAGGGGTGATAATTGAAGCTTTCTTT

D gene: -
clone size: -
V gene: TRBV19
J gene: TRBJ2-3
CDR3 protein: CASSMSLTDTQYF
CDR3 DNA: TGTGCCAGTAGTATGAGTCTGACAGATACGCAGTATTTT